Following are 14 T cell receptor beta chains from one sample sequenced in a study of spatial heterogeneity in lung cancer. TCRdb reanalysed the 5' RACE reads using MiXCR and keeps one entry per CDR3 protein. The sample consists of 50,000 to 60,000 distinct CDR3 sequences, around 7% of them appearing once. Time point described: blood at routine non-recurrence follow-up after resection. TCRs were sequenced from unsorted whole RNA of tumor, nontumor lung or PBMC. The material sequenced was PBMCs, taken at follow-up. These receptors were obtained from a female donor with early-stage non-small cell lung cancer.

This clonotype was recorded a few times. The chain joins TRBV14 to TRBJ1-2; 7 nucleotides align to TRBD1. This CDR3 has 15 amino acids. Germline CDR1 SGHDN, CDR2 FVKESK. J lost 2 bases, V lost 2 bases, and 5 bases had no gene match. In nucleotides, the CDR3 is TGTGCCAGCAGCCAACCGGGACAGAAAAACTATGGCTACACCTTC. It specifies CASSQPGQKNYGYTF.

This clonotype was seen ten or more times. CDR3 in amino acids: CASSSVSALRDHYGYTF. The CDR3 nucleotides are TGTGCCAGCAGCTCCGTGTCTGCCTTACGAGACCACTATGGCTACACCTTC. The chain uses TRBV6-2 or TRBV6-3 and TRBJ1-2; D is unresolved. The CDR3 is 17 residues long. V was cut by 6 bases and J by 3 bases, with 23 bases left in between. Germline assignment: CDR1 MNHEY and CDR2 SVGEGT.

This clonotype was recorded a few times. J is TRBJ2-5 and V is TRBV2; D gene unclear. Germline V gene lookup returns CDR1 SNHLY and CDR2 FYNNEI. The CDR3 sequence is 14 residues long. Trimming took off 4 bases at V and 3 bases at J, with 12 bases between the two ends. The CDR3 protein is CASSALQAKETQYF. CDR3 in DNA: TGTGCCAGCAGTGCGCTTCAGGCAAAAGAGACCCAGTACTTC.

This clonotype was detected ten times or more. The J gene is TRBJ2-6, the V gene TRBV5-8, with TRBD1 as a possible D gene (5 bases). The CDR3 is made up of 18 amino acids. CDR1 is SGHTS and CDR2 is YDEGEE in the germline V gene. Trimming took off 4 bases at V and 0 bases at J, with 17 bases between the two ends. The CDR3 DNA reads TGTGCCAGCAGCCGCGAAGGGGTTGTCTACTCTGGGGCCAACGTCCTGACTTTC. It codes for CASSREGVVYSGANVLTF.

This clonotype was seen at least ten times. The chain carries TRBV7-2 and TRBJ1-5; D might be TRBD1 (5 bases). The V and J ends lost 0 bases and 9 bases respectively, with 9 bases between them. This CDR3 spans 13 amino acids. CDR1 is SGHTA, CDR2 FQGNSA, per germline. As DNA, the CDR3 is TGTGCCAGCAGCTTAGCAGGGGAGTGGCCCCAGCATTTT. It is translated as CASSLAGEWPQHF.

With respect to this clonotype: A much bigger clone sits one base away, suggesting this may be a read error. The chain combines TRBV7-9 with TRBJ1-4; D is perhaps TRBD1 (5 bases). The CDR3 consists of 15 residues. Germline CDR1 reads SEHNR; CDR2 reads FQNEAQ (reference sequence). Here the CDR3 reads CASSQPGLGNGKLFF. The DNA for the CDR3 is TGTGCCAGCAGTCAACCGGGACTAGGAAATGGAAAACTGTTTTTT. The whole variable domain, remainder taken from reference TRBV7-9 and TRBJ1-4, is DTGVSQNPRHKITKRGQNVTFRCDPISEHNRLYWYRQTLGQGPEFLTYFQNEAQLEKSRLLSDRFSAERPKGSFSTLEIQRTEQGDSAMYLCASSQPGLGNGKLFFGSGTQLSVL.

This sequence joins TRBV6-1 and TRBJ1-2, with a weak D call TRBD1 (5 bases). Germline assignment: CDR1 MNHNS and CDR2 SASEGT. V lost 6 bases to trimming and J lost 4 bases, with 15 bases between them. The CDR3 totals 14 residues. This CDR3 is CASSYQGSGYGYTF. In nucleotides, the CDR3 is TGTGCCAGCAGCTACCAGGGTTCTGGCTATGGCTACACCTTC.

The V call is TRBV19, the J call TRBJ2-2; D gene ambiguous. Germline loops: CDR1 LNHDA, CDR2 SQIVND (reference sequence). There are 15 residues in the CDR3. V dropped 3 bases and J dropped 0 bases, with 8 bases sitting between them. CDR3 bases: TGTGCCAGTAGTATTGTGTTCGCGAACACCGGGGAGCTGTTTTTT. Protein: CASSIVFANTGELFF.

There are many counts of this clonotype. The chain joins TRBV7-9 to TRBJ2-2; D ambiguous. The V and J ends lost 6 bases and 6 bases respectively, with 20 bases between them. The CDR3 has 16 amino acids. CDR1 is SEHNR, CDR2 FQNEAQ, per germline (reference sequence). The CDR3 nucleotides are TGTGCCAGCAGGATACCGGGCCGTCATGAGCCCGGGGAGCTGTTTTTT. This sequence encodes CASRIPGRHEPGELFF. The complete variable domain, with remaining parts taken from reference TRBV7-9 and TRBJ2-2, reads DTGVSQNPRHKITKRGQNVTFRCDPISEHNRLYWYRQTLGQGPEFLTYFQNEAQLEKSRLLSDRFSAERPKGSFSTLEIQRTEQGDSAMYLCASRIPGRHEPGELFFGEGSRLTVL.

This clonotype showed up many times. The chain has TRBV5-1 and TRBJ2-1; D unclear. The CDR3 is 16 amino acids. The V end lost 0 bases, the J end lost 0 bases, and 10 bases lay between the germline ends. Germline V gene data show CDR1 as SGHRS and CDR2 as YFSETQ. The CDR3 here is CASSLEGRYSYNEQFF. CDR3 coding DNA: TGCGCCAGCAGCTTGGAAGGGCGCTACTCCTACAATGAGCAGTTCTTC.

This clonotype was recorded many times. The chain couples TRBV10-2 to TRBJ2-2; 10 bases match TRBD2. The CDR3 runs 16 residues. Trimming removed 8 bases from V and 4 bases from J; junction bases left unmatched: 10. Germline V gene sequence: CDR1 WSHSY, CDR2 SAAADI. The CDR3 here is CASSKQGLASTGELFF. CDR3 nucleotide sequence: TGCGCCAGCTCTAAACAGGGACTAGCGAGCACCGGGGAGCTGTTTTTT.

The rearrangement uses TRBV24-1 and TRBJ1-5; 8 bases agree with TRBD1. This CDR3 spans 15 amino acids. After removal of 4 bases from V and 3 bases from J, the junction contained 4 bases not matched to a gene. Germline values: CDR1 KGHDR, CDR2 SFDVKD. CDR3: CATSEGQGLNQPQHF. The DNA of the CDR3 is TGTGCCACCAGTGAAGGACAGGGCCTCAATCAGCCCCAGCATTTT.

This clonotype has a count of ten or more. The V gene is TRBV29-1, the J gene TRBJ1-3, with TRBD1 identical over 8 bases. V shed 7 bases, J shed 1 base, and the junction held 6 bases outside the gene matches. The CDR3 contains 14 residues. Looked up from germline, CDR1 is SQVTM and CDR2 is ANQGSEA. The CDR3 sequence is CSARTGPSGNTIYF. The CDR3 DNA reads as TGCAGCGCCCGGACAGGGCCTTCTGGAAACACCATATATTTT. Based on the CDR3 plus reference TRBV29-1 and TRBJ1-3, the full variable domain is SAVISQKPSRDICQRGTSLTIQCQVDSQVTMMFWYRQQPGQSLTLIATANQGSEATYESGFVIDKFPISRPNLTFSTLTVSNMSPEDSSIYLCSARTGPSGNTIYFGEGSWLTVV.

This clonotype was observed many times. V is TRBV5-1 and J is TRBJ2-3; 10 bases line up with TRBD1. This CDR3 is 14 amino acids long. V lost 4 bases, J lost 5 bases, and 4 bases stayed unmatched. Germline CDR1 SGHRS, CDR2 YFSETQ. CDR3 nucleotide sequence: TGCGCCAGCAGCCGTGACAGGGGGCAAGATACGCAGTATTTT. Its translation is CASSRDRGQDTQYF. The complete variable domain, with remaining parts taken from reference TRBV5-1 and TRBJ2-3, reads KAGVTQTPRYLIKTRGQQVTLSCSPISGHRSVSWYQQTPGQGLQFLFEYFSETQRNKGNFPGRFSGRQFSNSRSEMNVSTLELGDSALYLCASSRDRGQDTQYFGPGTRLTVL.